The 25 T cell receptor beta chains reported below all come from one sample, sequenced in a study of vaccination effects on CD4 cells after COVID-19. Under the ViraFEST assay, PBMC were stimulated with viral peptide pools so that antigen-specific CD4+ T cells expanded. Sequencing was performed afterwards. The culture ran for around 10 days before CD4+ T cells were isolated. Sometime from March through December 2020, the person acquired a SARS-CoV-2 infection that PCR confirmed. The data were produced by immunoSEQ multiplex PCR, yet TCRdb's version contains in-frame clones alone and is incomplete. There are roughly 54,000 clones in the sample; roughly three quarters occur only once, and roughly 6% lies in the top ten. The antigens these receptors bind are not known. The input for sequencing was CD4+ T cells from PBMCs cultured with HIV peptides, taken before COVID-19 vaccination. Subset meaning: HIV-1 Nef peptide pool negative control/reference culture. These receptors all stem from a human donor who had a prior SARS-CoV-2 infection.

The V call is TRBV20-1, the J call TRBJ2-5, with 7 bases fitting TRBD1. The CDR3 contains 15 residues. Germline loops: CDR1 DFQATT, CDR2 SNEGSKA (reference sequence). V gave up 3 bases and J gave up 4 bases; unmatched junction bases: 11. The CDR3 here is CSASAVTGSRETQYF. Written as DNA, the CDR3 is TGCAGTGCTAGTGCCGTGACAGGGTCTAGAGAGACCCAGTACTTC.

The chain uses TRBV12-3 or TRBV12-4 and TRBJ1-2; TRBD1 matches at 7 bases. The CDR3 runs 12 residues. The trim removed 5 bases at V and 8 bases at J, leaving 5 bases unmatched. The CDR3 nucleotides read TGTGCCAGCAGTCGACAGGGTCGGGGCTACACCTTC. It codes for CASSRQGRGYTF.

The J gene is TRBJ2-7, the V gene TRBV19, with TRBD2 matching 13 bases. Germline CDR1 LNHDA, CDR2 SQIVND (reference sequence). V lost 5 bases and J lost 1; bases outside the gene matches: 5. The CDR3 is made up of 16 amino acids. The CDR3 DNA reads TGTGCCAGTAGTCCGAGACTAGCGGGGGGATCCTACGAGCAGTACTTC. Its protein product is CASSPRLAGGSYEQYF.

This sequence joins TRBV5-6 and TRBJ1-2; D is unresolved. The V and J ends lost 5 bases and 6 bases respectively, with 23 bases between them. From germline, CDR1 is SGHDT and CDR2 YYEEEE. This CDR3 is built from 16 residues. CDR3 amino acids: CASSPLEDAGFDGYTF. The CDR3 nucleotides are TGTGCCAGCAGTCCTCTAGAGGACGCAGGATTTGATGGCTACACCTTC.

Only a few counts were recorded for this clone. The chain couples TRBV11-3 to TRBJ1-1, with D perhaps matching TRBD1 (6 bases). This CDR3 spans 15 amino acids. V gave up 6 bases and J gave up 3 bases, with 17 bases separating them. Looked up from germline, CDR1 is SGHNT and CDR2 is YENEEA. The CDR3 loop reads CASSTTGWGDTEAFF. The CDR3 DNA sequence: TGTGCCAGCAGTACTACAGGGTGGGGGGACACTGAAGCTTTCTTT.

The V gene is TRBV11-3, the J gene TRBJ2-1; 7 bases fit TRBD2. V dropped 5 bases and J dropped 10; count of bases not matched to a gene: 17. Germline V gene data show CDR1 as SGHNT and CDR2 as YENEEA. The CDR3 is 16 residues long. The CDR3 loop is CASSPSRNSLAQEQFF. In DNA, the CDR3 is TGTGCCAGCAGCCCCTCCCGAAATTCACTAGCGCAAGAGCAGTTCTTC.

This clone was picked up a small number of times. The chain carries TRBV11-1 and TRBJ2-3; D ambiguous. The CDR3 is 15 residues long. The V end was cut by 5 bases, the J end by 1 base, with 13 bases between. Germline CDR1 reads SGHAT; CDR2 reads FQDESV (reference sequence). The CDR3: CASSVSNEGTDTQYF. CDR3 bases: TGTGCCAGCAGCGTAAGTAACGAGGGCACAGATACGCAGTATTTT. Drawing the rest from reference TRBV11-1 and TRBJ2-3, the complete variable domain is EAEVAQSPRYKITEKSQAVAFWCDPISGHATLYWYRQILGQGPELLVQFQDESVVDDSQLPKDRFSAERLKGVDSTLKIQPAELGDSAMYLCASSVSNEGTDTQYFGPGTRLTVL.

CDR3 in DNA: TGTGCCATCGGGGGGTCCGAGCAGTACTTC. Its translation is CAIGGSEQYF. This chain connects TRBV10-3 to TRBJ2-7, with D tentatively TRBD2 (6 bases). Deletions cut 8 bases from V and 6 bases from J, with 8 bases between. CDR1 is ENHRY, CDR2 SYGVKD, per germline. The CDR3 contains 10 residues.

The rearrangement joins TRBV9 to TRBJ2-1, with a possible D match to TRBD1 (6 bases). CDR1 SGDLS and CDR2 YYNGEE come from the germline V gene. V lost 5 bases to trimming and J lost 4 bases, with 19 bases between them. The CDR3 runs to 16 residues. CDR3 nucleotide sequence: TGTGCCAGCAGTGATAGACAGGATCGGGCTTACAATGAGCAGTTCTTC. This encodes CASSDRQDRAYNEQFF.

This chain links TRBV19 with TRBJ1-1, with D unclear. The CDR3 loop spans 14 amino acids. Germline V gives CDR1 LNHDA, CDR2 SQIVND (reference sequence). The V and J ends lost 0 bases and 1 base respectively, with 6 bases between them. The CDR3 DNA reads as TGTGCCAGTAGTATAGATCGGGAGAACACTGAAGCTTTCTTT. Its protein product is CASSIDRENTEAFF. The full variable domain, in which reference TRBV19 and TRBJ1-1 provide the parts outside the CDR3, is DGGITQSPKYLFRKEGQNVTLSCEQNLNHDAMYWYRQDPGQGLRLIYYSQIVNDFQKGDIAEGYSVSREKKESFPLTVTSAQKNPTAFYLCASSIDRENTEAFFGQGTRLTVV.

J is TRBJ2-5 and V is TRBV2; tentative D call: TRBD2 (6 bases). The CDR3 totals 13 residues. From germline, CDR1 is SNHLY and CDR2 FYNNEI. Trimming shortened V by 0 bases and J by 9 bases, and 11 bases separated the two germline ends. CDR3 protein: CASSEALGEAQYF. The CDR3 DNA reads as TGTGCCAGCAGTGAAGCGCTAGGGGAGGCCCAGTACTTC.

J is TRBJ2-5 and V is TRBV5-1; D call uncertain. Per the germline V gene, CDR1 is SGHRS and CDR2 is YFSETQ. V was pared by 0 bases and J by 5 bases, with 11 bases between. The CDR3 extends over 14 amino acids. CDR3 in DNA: TGCGCCAGCAGCTTGGACGGTTATAGTGAGACCCAGTACTTC. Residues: CASSLDGYSETQYF.

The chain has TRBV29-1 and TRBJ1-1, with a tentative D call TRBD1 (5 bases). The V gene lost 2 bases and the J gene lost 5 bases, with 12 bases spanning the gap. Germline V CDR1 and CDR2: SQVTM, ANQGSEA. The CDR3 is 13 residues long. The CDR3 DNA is TGCAGCGTTGAATTTATGAGGGGAACTGAAGCTTTCTTT. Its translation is CSVEFMRGTEAFF.

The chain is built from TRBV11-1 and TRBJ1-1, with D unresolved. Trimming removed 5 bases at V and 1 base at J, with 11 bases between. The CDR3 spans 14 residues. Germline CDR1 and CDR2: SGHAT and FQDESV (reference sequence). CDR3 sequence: CASSLRTANTEAFF. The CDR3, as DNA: TGTGCCAGCAGCCTTCGGACCGCGAACACTGAAGCTTTCTTT.

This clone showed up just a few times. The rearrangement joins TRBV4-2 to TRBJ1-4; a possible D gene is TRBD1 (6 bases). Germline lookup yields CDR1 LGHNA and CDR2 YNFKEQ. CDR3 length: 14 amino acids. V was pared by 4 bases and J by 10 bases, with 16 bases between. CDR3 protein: CASSPIPQGLKLFF. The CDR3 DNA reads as TGTGCCAGCAGCCCCATCCCACAGGGTTTAAAACTGTTTTTT.

The CDR3 spells CASRTSLGNTEAFF. The CDR3 DNA reads TGTGCCAGCAGGACGAGTTTAGGGAACACTGAAGCTTTCTTT. The gene calls are TRBV14 and TRBJ1-1; D is uncertain. V was clipped by 6 bases and J by 1 base, with 12 bases between them. Germline CDR1 and CDR2: SGHDN and FVKESK. The CDR3 totals 14 residues.

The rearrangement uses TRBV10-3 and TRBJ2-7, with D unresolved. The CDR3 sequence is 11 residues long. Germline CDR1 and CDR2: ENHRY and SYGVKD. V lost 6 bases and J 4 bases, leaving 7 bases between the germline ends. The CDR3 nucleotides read TGTGCCATCAGCACGGCGTACGAGCAGTACTTC. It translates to CAISTAYEQYF.

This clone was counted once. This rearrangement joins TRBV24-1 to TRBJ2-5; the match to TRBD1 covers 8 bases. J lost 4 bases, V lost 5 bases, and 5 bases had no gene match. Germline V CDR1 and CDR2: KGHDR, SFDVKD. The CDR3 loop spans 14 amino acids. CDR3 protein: CATSGTGTGETQYF. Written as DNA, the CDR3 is TGTGCCACCAGTGGGACAGGGACGGGAGAGACCCAGTACTTC.

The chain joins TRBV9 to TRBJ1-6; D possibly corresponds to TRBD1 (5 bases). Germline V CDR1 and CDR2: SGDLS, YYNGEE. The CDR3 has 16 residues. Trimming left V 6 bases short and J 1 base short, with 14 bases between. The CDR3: CASTVSGRSYNSPLHF. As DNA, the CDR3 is TGTGCCAGCACCGTTTCAGGGCGATCCTATAATTCACCCCTCCACTTT.

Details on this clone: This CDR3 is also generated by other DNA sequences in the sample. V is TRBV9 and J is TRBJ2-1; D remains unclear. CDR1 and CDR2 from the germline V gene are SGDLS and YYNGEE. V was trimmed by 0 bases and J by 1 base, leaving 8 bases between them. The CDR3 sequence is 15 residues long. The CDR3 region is CASSVAGDSYNEQFF. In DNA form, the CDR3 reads TGTGCCAGCAGCGTAGCCGGCGATTCCTACAATGAGCAGTTCTTC.

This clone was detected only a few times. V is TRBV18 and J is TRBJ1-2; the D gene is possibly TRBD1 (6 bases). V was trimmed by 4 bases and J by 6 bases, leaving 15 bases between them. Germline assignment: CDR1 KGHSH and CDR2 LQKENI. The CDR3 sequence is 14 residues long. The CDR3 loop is CASSQEGGDDGYTF. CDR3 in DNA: TGTGCCAGCTCACAAGAAGGGGGGGACGATGGCTACACCTTC. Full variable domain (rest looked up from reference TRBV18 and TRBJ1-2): NAGVMQNPRHLVRRRGQEARLRCSPMKGHSHVYWYRQLPEEGLKFMVYLQKENIIDESGMPKERFSAEFPKEGPSILRIQQVVRGDSAAYFCASSQEGGDDGYTFGSGTRLTVV.

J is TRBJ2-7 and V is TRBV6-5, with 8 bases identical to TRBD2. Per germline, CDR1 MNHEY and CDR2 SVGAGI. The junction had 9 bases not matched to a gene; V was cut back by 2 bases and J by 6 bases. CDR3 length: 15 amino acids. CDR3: CASSYAGGGIGEQYF. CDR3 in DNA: TGTGCCAGCAGTTACGCGGGGGGAGGAATAGGCGAGCAGTACTTC.

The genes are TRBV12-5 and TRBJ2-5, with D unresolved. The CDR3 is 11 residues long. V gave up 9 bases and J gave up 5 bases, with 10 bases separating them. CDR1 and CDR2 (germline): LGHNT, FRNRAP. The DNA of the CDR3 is TGTGCTAGCCGTTCCTTCGAGACCCAGTACTTC. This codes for CASRSFETQYF.

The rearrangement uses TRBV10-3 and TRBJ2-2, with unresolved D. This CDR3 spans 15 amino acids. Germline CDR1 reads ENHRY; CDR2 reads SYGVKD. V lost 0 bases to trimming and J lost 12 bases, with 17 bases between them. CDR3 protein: CAISESAAVWGQLFF. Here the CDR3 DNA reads TGTGCCATCAGTGAGTCAGCCGCCGTATGGGGTCAGCTGTTTTTT.

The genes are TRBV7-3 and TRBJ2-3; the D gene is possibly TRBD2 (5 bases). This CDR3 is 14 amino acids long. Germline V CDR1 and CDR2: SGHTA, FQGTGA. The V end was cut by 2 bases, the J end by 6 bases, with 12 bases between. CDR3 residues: CASSLGLPGDTQYF. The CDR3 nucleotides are TGTGCCAGCAGCTTAGGGCTCCCGGGGGATACGCAGTATTTT.